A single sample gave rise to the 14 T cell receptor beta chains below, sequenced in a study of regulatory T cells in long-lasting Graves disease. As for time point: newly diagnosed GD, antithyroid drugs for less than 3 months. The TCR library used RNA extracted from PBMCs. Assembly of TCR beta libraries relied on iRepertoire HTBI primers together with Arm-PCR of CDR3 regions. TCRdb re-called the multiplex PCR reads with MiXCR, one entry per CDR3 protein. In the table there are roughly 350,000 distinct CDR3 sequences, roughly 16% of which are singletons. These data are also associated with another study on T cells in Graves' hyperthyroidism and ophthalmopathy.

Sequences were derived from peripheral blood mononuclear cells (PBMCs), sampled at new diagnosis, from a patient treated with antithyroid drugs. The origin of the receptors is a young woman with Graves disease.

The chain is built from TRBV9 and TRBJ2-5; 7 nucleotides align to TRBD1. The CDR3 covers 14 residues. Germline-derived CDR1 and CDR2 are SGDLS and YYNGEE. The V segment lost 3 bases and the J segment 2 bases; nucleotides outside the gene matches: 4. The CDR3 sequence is CASSANRGQETQYF. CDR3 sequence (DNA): TGTGCCAGCAGCGCTAACAGGGGTCAAGAGACCCAGTACTTC. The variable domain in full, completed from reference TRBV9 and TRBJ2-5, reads DSGVTQTPKHLITATGQRVTLRCSPRSGDLSVYWYQQSLDQGLQFLIQYYNGEERAKGNILERFSAQQFPDLHSELNLSSLELGDSALYFCASSANRGQETQYFGPGTRLLVL.

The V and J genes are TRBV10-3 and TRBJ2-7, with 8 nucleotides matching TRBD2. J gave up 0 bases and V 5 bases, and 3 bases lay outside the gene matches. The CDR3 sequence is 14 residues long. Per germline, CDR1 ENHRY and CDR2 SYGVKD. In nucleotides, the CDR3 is TGTGCCATCAGTACTAGCGGTAACTCCTACGAGCAGTACTTC. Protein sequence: CAISTSGNSYEQYF.

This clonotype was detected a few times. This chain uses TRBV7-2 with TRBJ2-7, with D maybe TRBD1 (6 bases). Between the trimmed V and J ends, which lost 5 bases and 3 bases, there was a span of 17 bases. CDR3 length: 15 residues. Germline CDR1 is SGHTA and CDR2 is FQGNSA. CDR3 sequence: CASSKNRVRLYEQYF. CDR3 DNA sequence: TGTGCCAGCAGCAAAAACAGGGTGAGACTCTACGAGCAGTACTTC.

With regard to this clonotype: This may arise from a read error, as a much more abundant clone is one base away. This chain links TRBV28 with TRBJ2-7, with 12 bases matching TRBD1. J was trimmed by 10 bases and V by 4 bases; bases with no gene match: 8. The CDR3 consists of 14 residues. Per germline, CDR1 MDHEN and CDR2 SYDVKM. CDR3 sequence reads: CASSSRDRGRRQYF. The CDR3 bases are TGTGCCAGCAGTTCCCGGGACAGGGGGCGCCGTCAGTACTTC.

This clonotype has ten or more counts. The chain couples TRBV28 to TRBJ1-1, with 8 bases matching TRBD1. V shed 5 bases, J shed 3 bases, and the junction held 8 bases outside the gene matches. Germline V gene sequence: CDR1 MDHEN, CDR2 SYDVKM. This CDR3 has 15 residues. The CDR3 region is CASSPMTGVYTEAFF. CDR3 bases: TGTGCCAGCAGTCCGATGACAGGGGTTTACACTGAAGCTTTCTTT.

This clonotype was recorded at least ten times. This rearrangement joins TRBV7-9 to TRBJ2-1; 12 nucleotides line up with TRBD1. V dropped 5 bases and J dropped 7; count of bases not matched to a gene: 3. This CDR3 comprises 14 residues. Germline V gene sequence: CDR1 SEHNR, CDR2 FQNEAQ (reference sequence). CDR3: CASSQGQGANEQFF. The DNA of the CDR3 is TGTGCCAGCAGCCAGGGACAGGGGGCAAATGAGCAGTTCTTC.

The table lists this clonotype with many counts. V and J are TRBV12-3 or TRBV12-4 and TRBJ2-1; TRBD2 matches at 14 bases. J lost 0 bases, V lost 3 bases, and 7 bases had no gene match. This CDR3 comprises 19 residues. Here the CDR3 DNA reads TGTGCCAGCAGTTTCGGACTAGCGGGGGGAACTTTCTCCTACAATGAGCAGTTCTTC. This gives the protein CASSFGLAGGTFSYNEQFF.

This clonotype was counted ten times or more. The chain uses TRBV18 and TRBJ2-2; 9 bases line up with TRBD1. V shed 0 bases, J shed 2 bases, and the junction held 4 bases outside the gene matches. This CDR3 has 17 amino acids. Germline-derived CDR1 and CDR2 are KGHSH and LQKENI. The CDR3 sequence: CASSPPGQGLNTGELFF. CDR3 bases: TGTGCCAGCTCACCACCGGGACAGGGACTAAACACCGGGGAGCTGTTTTTT.

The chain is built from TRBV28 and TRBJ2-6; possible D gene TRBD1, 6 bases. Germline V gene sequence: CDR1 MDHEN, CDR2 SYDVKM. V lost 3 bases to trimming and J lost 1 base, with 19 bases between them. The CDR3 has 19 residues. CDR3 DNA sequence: TGTGCCAGCAGTTTGTGGGGCAGGGGTTGGAAATCTGGGGCCAACGTCCTGACTTTC. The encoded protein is CASSLWGRGWKSGANVLTF.

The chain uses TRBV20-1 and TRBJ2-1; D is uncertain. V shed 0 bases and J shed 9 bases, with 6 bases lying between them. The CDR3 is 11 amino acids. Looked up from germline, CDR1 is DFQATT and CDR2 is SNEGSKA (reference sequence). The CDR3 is CSARENIEQFF. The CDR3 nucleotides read TGCAGTGCTAGAGAGAACATTGAGCAGTTCTTC.

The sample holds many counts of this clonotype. The CDR3 is CASSFFQGNTEAFF. DNA of the CDR3: TGTGCCAGCAGCTTTTTCCAGGGGAACACTGAAGCTTTCTTT. The rearrangement links TRBV5-6 to TRBJ1-1, with D tentatively TRBD1 (5 bases). Germline CDR1 and CDR2: SGHDT and YYEEEE. Trimming removed 2 bases from V and 1 base from J, with 9 bases in between. This CDR3 comprises 14 residues.

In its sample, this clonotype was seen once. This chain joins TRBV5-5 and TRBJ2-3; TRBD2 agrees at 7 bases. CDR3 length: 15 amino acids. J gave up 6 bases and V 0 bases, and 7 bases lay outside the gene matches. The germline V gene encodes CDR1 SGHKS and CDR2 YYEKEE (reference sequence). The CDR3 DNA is TGTGCCAGCAGCTTGGCGCTAGCGGTGGCGGATACGCAGTATTTT. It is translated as CASSLALAVADTQYF.

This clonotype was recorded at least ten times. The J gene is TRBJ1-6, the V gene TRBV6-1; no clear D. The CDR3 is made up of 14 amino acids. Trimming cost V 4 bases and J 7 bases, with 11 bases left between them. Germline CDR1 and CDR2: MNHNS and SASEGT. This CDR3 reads CASSGQLQNSPLHF. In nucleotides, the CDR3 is TGTGCCAGCAGTGGCCAGCTCCAAAATTCACCCCTCCACTTT.

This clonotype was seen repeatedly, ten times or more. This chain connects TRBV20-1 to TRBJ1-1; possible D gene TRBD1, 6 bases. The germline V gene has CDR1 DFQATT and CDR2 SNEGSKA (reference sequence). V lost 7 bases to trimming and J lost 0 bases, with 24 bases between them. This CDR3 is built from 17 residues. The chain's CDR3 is CSVAREGGARMNTEAFF. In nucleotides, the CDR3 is TGCAGTGTTGCCAGGGAGGGGGGGGCCCGGATGAACACTGAAGCTTTCTTT.